The 9 T cell receptor beta chains below all came from one sample that was sequenced in a study of siplizumab effects on memory and regulatory T cells. Only in-frame clones appear in the TCRdb table, and some are missing; sequencing was by immunoSEQ multiplex PCR. The sample lists some 100,000 clones; just under 95% were seen once. The sequenced sample was non-Treg CD4+ T cells sorted from blood. These receptor sequences come from a human donor in good health.

A single count supports this clone. The genes are TRBV6-5 and TRBJ1-2; 7 nucleotides line up with TRBD1. This CDR3 has 14 amino acids. V shed 2 bases and J 5 bases; nucleotides not matched to a gene: 5. Germline values: CDR1 MNHEY, CDR2 SVGAGI. Here the CDR3 reads CASSYGQGGYGYTF. CDR3 sequence (DNA): TGTGCCAGCAGTTACGGGCAGGGGGGTTATGGCTACACCTTC.

With regard to this clone: This sample also contains other DNA sequences that code for the same CDR3. The chain employs TRBV18 and TRBJ2-5; D gene uncertain. Germline CDR1 and CDR2: KGHSH and LQKENI. The CDR3 spans 13 residues. V lost 6 bases to trimming and J lost 0 bases, with 8 bases between them. CDR3 DNA sequence: TGTGCCAGCTCCCCAGGAAACCAAGAGACCCAGTACTTC. Protein product: CASSPGNQETQYF.

The chain carries TRBV9 and TRBJ2-3; D is possibly TRBD2 (5 bases). From germline, CDR1 is SGDLS and CDR2 YYNGEE. Trimming took 0 bases from V and 2 from J, leaving 10 bases between them. The CDR3 covers 15 residues. The CDR3 DNA sequence: TGTGCCAGCAGCGTAGGAGCGGTGAACACAGATACGCAGTATTTT. It codes for CASSVGAVNTDTQYF.

The V gene is TRBV4-1, the J gene TRBJ1-5; 7 bases align to TRBD1. CDR1 and CDR2 from the germline V gene are MGHRA and YSYEKL. The CDR3 totals 19 residues. Trimming removed 1 base from V and 0 bases from J; junction bases left unmatched: 12. CDR3 region: CASSQAGTVSYYSNQPQHF. The CDR3 bases are TGCGCCAGCAGCCAAGCCGGGACAGTGTCCTATTATAGCAATCAGCCCCAGCATTTT.

The chain combines TRBV19 with TRBJ1-5; D unclear. The V gene's germline CDR1 is LNHDA and CDR2 SQIVND (reference sequence). V was pared by 10 bases and J by 2 bases, with 9 bases between. CDR3 length: 12 residues. In DNA form, the CDR3 reads TGTGCCACTCGACAAGGCAATCAGCCCCAGCATTTT. Its translation: CATRQGNQPQHF.

A single count supports this clone. This chain links TRBV7-2 with TRBJ2-1; 8 positions agree with TRBD1. Germline V CDR1 and CDR2: SGHTA, FQGNSA. CDR3 length: 15 residues. V lost 5 bases to trimming and J lost 5 bases; unmatched junction nucleotides: 8. The CDR3 nucleotides read TGTGCCAGCAGCACGCCGGACAGGGTCAACAATGAGCAGTTCTTC. Protein sequence: CASSTPDRVNNEQFF.

This clone was seen once. V is TRBV6-6 and J is TRBJ2-2; D is unresolved. Germline V gene lookup returns CDR1 MNHNY and CDR2 SVGAGI (reference sequence). Trimming took 4 bases from V and 0 from J, leaving 6 bases between them. The CDR3 has 14 residues. The CDR3 coding sequence is TGTGCCAGCAGTTCAACGTCGAACACCGGGGAGCTGTTTTTT. Amino acids: CASSSTSNTGELFF.

V usage is TRBV6-5 and J usage is TRBJ2-5, with 7 bases aligning to TRBD2. This CDR3 comprises 14 residues. V lost 6 bases to trimming and J lost 5 bases; unmatched junction nucleotides: 9. Germline loops: CDR1 MNHEY, CDR2 SVGAGI. The CDR3 reads CASRLRGVSETQYF. In nucleotides, the CDR3 is TGTGCCAGCAGGTTACGGGGGGTCTCGGAGACCCAGTACTTC.

The chain is built from TRBV7-6 and TRBJ2-3; 9 nucleotides agree with TRBD2. V was clipped by 4 bases and J by 10 bases; unmatched bases: 3. CDR3 size: 12 residues. Germline CDR1 SGHVS, CDR2 FNYEAQ. The CDR3 DNA is TGTGCCAGCAGCTCGCGGGGGGGCCCGCAGTATTTT. This sequence encodes CASSSRGGPQYF.